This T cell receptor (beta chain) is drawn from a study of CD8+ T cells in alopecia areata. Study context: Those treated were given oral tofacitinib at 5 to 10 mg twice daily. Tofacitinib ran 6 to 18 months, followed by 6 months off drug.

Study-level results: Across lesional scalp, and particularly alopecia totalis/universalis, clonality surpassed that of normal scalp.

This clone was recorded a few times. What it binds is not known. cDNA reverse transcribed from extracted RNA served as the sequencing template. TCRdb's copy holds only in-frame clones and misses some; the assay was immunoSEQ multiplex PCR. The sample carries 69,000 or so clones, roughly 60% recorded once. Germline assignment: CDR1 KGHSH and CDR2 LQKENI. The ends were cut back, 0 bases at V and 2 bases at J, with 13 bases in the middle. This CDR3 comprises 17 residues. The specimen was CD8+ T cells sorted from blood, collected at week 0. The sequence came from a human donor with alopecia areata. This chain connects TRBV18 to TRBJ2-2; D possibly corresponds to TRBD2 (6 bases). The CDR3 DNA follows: TGTGCCAGCTCACCACCGGAGGTAGCGGCAAACACCGGGGAGCTGTTTTTT. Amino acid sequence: CASSPPEVAANTGELFF.